This T cell receptor (beta chain) originates from a study of graft-versus-host responses after intestinal transplantation. TCRdb's copy holds only in-frame clones and misses some; the assay was immunoSEQ multiplex PCR. The table includes around 110,000 clones, 90% to 95% detected once. Germline assignment: CDR1 MGHRA and CDR2 YSYEKL. There are 15 residues in the CDR3. The V and J ends lost 4 bases and 0 bases respectively, with 10 bases between them. In the case of this clone: Its antigen is unidentified.

The chain is built from TRBV4-1 and TRBJ2-1; no definite D call. This receptor was identified in a human donor who was the organ donor for an intestinal transplant. The material sequenced was unstimulated CD4+ T cells sorted from spleen or lymph node cells, taken before transplant. The CDR3 DNA follows: TGCGCCAGCAGCCCACAACTGAGCTCCTACAATGAGCAGTTCTTC. It encodes CASSPQLSSYNEQFF.